These T cell receptor beta chains were read from a single sample in a study of immune characterization of retroperitoneal liposarcoma. TCRdb passed the PCR reads through MiXCR, listing each CDR3 protein once. The sample includes about 9,200 distinct CDR3 sequences, roughly 29% of them seen just once. Sequencing input: tumor tissue. The receptors here all came from a female donor with retroperitoneal liposarcoma. Both conserved end residues are part of each CDR3. The D gene is left open where the match is weak. Size is omitted from some rows. Given values are once, few, many or a class for expanded clones.

d_call	v_call	clone_size	j_call	cdr3_aa	cdr3_nt
-	TRBV7-9	few	TRBJ2-1	CASSTLSYNEQFF	TGTGCCAGCAGTACCCTCTCCTACAATGAGCAGTTCTTC
TRBD2	TRBV6-6	few	TRBJ2-1	CASSYGEGNEQFF	TGTGCCAGCAGTTACGGGGAGGGTAATGAGCAGTTCTTC
TRBD2	TRBV24-1	-	TRBJ2-1	CATSDPTSGGYNEQFF	TGTGCCACCAGTGACCCGACTAGCGGAGGGTACAATGAGCAGTTCTTC
-	TRBV7-2	many	TRBJ1-5	CASSRAGRNQPQHF	TGTGCCAGTTCGAGGGCAGGGCGTAATCAGCCCCAGCATTTT
TRBD2	TRBV7-2	-	TRBJ2-5	CASSLPGGETQYF	TGTGCCAGCAGCTTACCGGGAGGCGAGACCCAGTACTTC
-	TRBV7-2	once	TRBJ1-2	CASSPGPNYGYTF	TGTGCCAGCAGCCCGGGCCCGAACTATGGCTACACCTTC
TRBD2	TRBV12-5	-	TRBJ2-1	CASGLLAGTSGRLVKNIQFF	TGTGCTAGTGGTTTGTTGGCCGGGACTAGCGGGCGATTAGTCAAAAACATTCAGTTCTTC
-	TRBV6-1	-	TRBJ1-1	CASSDSTGMTEAFF	TGTGCCAGCAGTGATAGTACAGGGATGACTGAAGCTTTCTTT
-	TRBV11-1	few	TRBJ2-7	CASSLVRGDSYEQYF	TGTGCCAGCAGCTTAGTTCGGGGCGACTCCTACGAGCAGTACTTC
-	TRBV11-1	few	TRBJ2-1	CASSLQGDLRNEQFF	TGTGCCAGCAGCTTACAAGGTGATCTCAGAAATGAGCAGTTCTTC
TRBD1	TRBV7-8	medium-sized	TRBJ2-7	CASQTGGAYNEQYF	TGTGCCAGTCAGACAGGGGGCGCCTACAATGAGCAGTACTTC
-	TRBV4-3	few	TRBJ1-4	CASSQMGADNEKLFF	TGCGCCAGCAGCCAAATGGGGGCAGATAATGAAAAACTGTTTTTT
TRBD2	TRBV11-2	few	TRBJ2-3	CASSLAYGTTPGTQYF	TGTGCCAGCAGCTTAGCTTATGGGACTACTCCGGGTACGCAGTATTTT
-	TRBV6-1	many	TRBJ2-5	CASSIRGTQYF	TGTGCCAGCAGTATACGGGGGACCCAGTACTTC
-	TRBV6-5	once	TRBJ1-3	CASRNSGNTIYF	TGTGCCAGCAGGAATTCTGGAAACACCATATATTTT
TRBD2	TRBV12-3/TRBV12-4	medium-sized	TRBJ2-5	CASRLAGVSDEQYF	TGTGCCAGCAGACTAGCGGGAGTGAGTGATGAGCAGTACTTC
-	TRBV6-1	many	TRBJ1-2	CASRKTGAYGYTF	TGTGCCAGCAGAAAAACAGGAGCTTATGGCTACACCTTC
-	TRBV7-6	many	TRBJ2-5	CASNPARTEQYF	TGTGCCAGCAACCCGGCGAGGACTGAGCAGTACTTC
-	TRBV6-1	medium-sized	TRBJ2-7	CASNPGVAYEQYF	TGTGCCAGCAATCCCGGCGTCGCCTACGAGCAGTACTTC
TRBD2	TRBV7-2	few	TRBJ2-1	CASSIGGSLYEQFF	TGTGCCAGCAGCATCGGGGGGAGCCTCTACGAGCAGTTCTTC
-	TRBV7-2	medium-sized	TRBJ2-5	CASSLIQLPGETQYF	TGTGCCAGCAGCTTAATCCAGCTCCCCGGAGAGACCCAGTACTTC
TRBD1	TRBV12-3/TRBV12-4	few	TRBJ2-2	CASQGQGNTGELFF	TGTGCCAGCCAGGGACAGGGCAACACCGGGGAGCTGTTTTTT
-	TRBV7-2	medium-sized	TRBJ2-1	CASSLAKESYEQFF	TGTGCCAGCAGCTTGGCGAAGGAGTCCTATGAGCAGTTCTTC
TRBD2	TRBV7-6	many	TRBJ2-7	CASSLGWTSDSYNEQYF	TGTGCCAGCAGCTTAGGGTGGACTAGCGATTCCTACAATGAGCAGTACTTC
-	TRBV6-1	medium-sized	TRBJ2-6	CASSEEGRAGANVLTF	TGTGCCAGCAGTGAAGAGGGTAGGGCTGGGGCCAACGTCCTGACTTTC
-	TRBV6-1	medium-sized	TRBJ2-7	CASRDSSREQYF	TGTGCCAGCAGAGACAGTTCCCGTGAGCAGTACTTC
-	TRBV12-3/TRBV12-4	-	TRBJ2-5	CASTTANGAQTQYF	TGTGCCAGCACCACGGCGAACGGCGCACAGACCCAGTACTTC
-	TRBV12-3/TRBV12-4	-	TRBJ2-4	CASSLRGVGAKNIQYF	TGTGCCAGCAGTTTAAGAGGGGTTGGTGCCAAAAACATTCAGTACTTC
-	TRBV6-2/TRBV6-3	-	TRBJ2-4	CASSYSMTESFQGIQYF	TGTGCCAGCAGTTACTCGATGACGGAATCTTTCCAGGGCATTCAGTACTTC
-	TRBV27	-	TRBJ2-3	CASSLYTPGGLRDTQYF	TGTGCCAGCAGTTTATATACCCCAGGTGGGTTGAGAGATACGCAGTATTTT
-	TRBV7-4	once	TRBJ2-1	CASSYTIGSKPETQFF	TGTGCCAGCAGTTACACTATCGGTAGCAAGCCCGAGACCCAGTTCTTC
TRBD1	TRBV6-1	-	TRBJ1-1	CASGPFGGIGQGKFWDTEAFF	TGTGCCAGCGGTCCCTTTGGAGGTATAGGACAGGGCAAATTTTGGGACACTGAAGCTTTCTTT
TRBD1	TRBV6-2/TRBV6-3	-	TRBJ1-2	CASSENRGRNGYTF	TGTGCCAGCAGTGAAAACAGGGGGCGGAATGGCTACACCTTC